Listed below are T cell receptor beta chains from one sample, sequenced in a study of molecular identifiers for immune sequencing clone quantification. TCRdb independently ran MiXCR on the PCR reads; one entry per CDR3 protein. Among about 510,000 distinct CDR3 sequences listed, 25% were seen once. Sequenced material: naive CD8+ T cells from blood, with Jurkat cell RNA spiked in. The receptor set was obtained from a human donor in good health. Some libraries in this study had Jurkat cell RNA spiked in. The CDR3 runs from the conserved cysteine through the conserved F or W. The order of the fields is clone size, D gene, V gene, J gene, CDR3 protein, CDR3 DNA. A D gene is named only where the DNA matches it firmly. Size values are once, few and many counts, or a class for expanded clones, and some rows have none.

clone_size: many; d_call: -; v_call: TRBV4-1; j_call: TRBJ2-3; cdr3_aa: CASSHNIGGEADTQYF; cdr3_nt: TGCGCCAGCAGCCATAACATAGGGGGGGAGGCCGATACGCAGTATTTT
clone_size: few; d_call: TRBD1; v_call: TRBV10-3; j_call: TRBJ1-4; cdr3_aa: CAISERLWTGGEDGEKLFF; cdr3_nt: TGTGCCATCAGTGAGAGGTTGTGGACAGGGGGCGAGGACGGTGAAAAACTGTTTTTT
clone_size: few; d_call: -; v_call: TRBV28; j_call: TRBJ2-7; cdr3_aa: CASSLGEVGYEQYF; cdr3_nt: TGTGCCAGCAGTTTAGGCGAAGTGGGCTACGAGCAGTACTTC
clone_size: few; d_call: TRBD2; v_call: TRBV7-2; j_call: TRBJ2-7; cdr3_aa: CASSPGAGGWYEQYF; cdr3_nt: TGTGCCAGCAGCCCCGGTGCGGGGGGCTGGTACGAGCAGTACTTC
clone_size: many; d_call: -; v_call: TRBV6-5; j_call: TRBJ2-3; cdr3_aa: CASSYSHRSDTQYF; cdr3_nt: TGTGCCAGCAGTTACTCCCACAGATCAGATACGCAGTATTTT
clone_size: -; d_call: -; v_call: TRBV4-3; j_call: TRBJ2-1; cdr3_aa: CASSFFGDYNEQFF; cdr3_nt: TGCGCCAGCAGCTTTTTCGGGGACTACAATGAGCAGTTCTTC
clone_size: many; d_call: -; v_call: TRBV20-1; j_call: TRBJ1-1; cdr3_aa: CSARDLLGDTEAFF; cdr3_nt: TGCAGTGCTAGAGATCTACTAGGGGACACTGAAGCTTTCTTT
clone_size: -; d_call: -; v_call: TRBV9; j_call: TRBJ2-2; cdr3_aa: CASSVGGSTGALFF; cdr3_nt: TGTGCCAGCAGCGTAGGGGGCAGCACCGGGGCGCTGTTTTTT
clone_size: many; d_call: TRBD2; v_call: TRBV7-9; j_call: TRBJ2-1; cdr3_aa: CASSLTEGLAGGGEQFF; cdr3_nt: TGTGCCAGCAGCTTAACTGAGGGACTAGCGGGAGGAGGTGAGCAGTTCTTC
clone_size: -; d_call: TRBD1; v_call: TRBV19; j_call: TRBJ1-2; cdr3_aa: CASSLQGANYGYTF; cdr3_nt: TGTGCCAGTAGCCTGCAGGGGGCCAACTATGGCTACACCTTC
clone_size: few; d_call: -; v_call: TRBV5-4; j_call: TRBJ2-3; cdr3_aa: CASSHPETASTDTQYF; cdr3_nt: TGTGCCAGCAGCCATCCTGAGACCGCTAGCACAGATACGCAGTATTTT
clone_size: many; d_call: TRBD2; v_call: TRBV28; j_call: TRBJ2-7; cdr3_aa: CASSLLAGDYEQYF; cdr3_nt: TGTGCCAGCAGTTTACTAGCGGGGGATTACGAGCAGTACTTC